Reported below is one T cell receptor (beta chain). Here immunoSEQ multiplex PCR was the method, and the copy in TCRdb shows in-frame clones only, minus some. This sample has more than 350,000 clones, with 75% to 90% found just once. This record comes from a study of blood T cell repertoires in COVID-19. Input material: PBMCs or T cells enriched from blood (not recorded which). The TCR originated in a man between 18 and 29 years old who had recovered from COVID-19.

CDR3 amino acids: CSGETGSDTEAFF. For the CDR3, the DNA is TGCAGCGGTGAGACAGGGTCAGACACTGAAGCTTTCTTT. The chain is built from TRBV29-1 and TRBJ1-1, with TRBD1 matching 7 bases. The J segment lost 3 bases and the V segment lost 7 bases, leaving 8 bases of the junction unmatched. Germline assignment: CDR1 SQVTM and CDR2 ANQGSEA. This CDR3 is built from 13 residues.